Listed below are T cell receptor beta chains from one sample, sequenced in a study of response to subunit inactivated influenza vaccine. TCRdb fed the RT-PCR reads into MiXCR, producing one record per CDR3 protein. Here the sample spans about 540,000 distinct CDR3 sequences, under 30% being singletons. These data also featured in a second study, about T cells expressing NK-cell markers.

Sequenced here: CD4+ T cells sorted from PBMCs, sampled approximately 12 days after vaccination. The receptor set was obtained from a man aged 50 or older who received an inactivated influenza vaccine. The conserved cysteine and the conserved F or W are not part of the CDR3 here. D genes are given only for firm matches.

J: TRBJ2-7; V: TRBV7-9; D: .; CDR3: ASSLLSHEQY
J: TRBJ2-3; V: TRBV3-1; D: TRBD2; CDR3: ASSQEHASGRATDTQY
J: TRBJ2-4; V: TRBV3-1; D: .; CDR3: ASSTVGIQY
J: TRBJ2-7; V: TRBV6-1; D: TRBD1; CDR3: ASSPSQGVTYEQY
J: TRBJ2-3; V: TRBV27; D: .; CDR3: ASSLGYVTSSDTQY
J: TRBJ2-7; V: TRBV20-1; D: TRBD2; CDR3: SARDPNSGYP
J: TRBJ1-2; V: TRBV10-3; D: .; CDR3: AISESAAQTIYGYT
J: TRBJ1-5; V: TRBV4-3; D: TRBD1; CDR3: ASSPDRDYSNQPQH
J: TRBJ2-1; V: TRBV5-5; D: TRBD1; CDR3: ASSLQGVFNEQF
J: TRBJ2-1; V: TRBV7-2; D: TRBD1; CDR3: ASSLTLQGAIYNEQF
J: TRBJ2-1; V: TRBV29-1; D: .; CDR3: SVVLEGNNEQF
J: TRBJ2-2; V: TRBV4-2; D: .; CDR3: ASSQTMRGFRTGELF
J: TRBJ2-7; V: TRBV10-3; D: .; CDR3: AISVLTESLVREQY
J: TRBJ2-3; V: TRBV11-1; D: TRBD2; CDR3: ASSARRRLAGGTDTQY
J: TRBJ2-1; V: TRBV28; D: TRBD2; CDR3: ASGGGIYNEQF
J: TRBJ1-5; V: TRBV27; D: TRBD1; CDR3: ASSLRAGGLPQH
J: TRBJ1-2; V: TRBV5-5; D: .; CDR3: ASSLEQHNYGYT
J: TRBJ1-1; V: TRBV12-3/TRBV12-4; D: .; CDR3: ASTLGGRVGEAF
J: TRBJ2-5; V: TRBV20-1; D: .; CDR3: SAPTRVEETQY
J: TRBJ1-5; V: TRBV7-2; D: .; CDR3: ASSSRTNQPQH
J: TRBJ2-2; V: TRBV20-1; D: TRBD2; CDR3: SAVAGGAAGELF
J: TRBJ2-3; V: TRBV7-2; D: .; CDR3: ASSSFRDWVPDTQY
J: TRBJ2-3; V: TRBV6-1; D: TRBD2; CDR3: ASSTTSGRATDTQY
J: TRBJ1-5; V: TRBV7-2; D: .; CDR3: ASSLVTRGNQPQH
J: TRBJ2-7; V: TRBV7-2; D: .; CDR3: ASSLSTTGYEQY
J: TRBJ2-3; V: TRBV20-1; D: .; CDR3: SASGSSDTQY
J: TRBJ2-2; V: TRBV7-2; D: .; CDR3: ASSLGEGGELF
J: TRBJ1-1; V: TRBV7-3; D: .; CDR3: ASSPTDLNTEAF
J: TRBJ2-7; V: TRBV6-1; D: TRBD2; CDR3: ASKRLAGSNEQY
J: TRBJ1-2; V: TRBV29-1; D: .; CDR3: SARIGVHCT
J: TRBJ2-5; V: TRBV5-6; D: .; CDR3: ASSRARDMGETQY
J: TRBJ2-3; V: TRBV5-4; D: TRBD1; CDR3: ASSPRLGQGTDTQY
J: TRBJ2-5; V: TRBV14; D: TRBD2; CDR3: ASSQRLAGHQETQY
J: TRBJ2-4; V: TRBV7-2; D: TRBD2; CDR3: ASSLEGLAGAVAKNIQY
J: TRBJ1-1; V: TRBV5-1; D: TRBD1; CDR3: ASSAPGQGEAF
J: TRBJ1-5; V: TRBV20-1; D: .; CDR3: SARRQDYGY
J: TRBJ1-2; V: TRBV7-2; D: TRBD1; CDR3: ASSIDRGGYGYT
J: TRBJ2-5; V: TRBV20-1; D: .; CDR3: SARGQVAGQETQY
J: TRBJ1-6; V: TRBV12-3/TRBV12-4; D: .; CDR3: ASSLELYNSPLH
J: TRBJ2-7; V: TRBV7-2; D: TRBD1; CDR3: ASSPRQGAIYEQY
J: TRBJ2-2; V: TRBV11-2; D: .; CDR3: ASSLVGVGELF
J: TRBJ2-7; V: TRBV3-1; D: .; CDR3: ASSPVTGEQY
J: TRBJ2-3; V: TRBV5-6; D: TRBD2; CDR3: ASSLASGSGTDTQY
J: TRBJ1-1; V: TRBV20-1; D: .; CDR3: SARILGMNTEAF
J: TRBJ2-1; V: TRBV4-2; D: .; CDR3: ASSQDRPSFFNEQF
J: TRBJ2-5; V: TRBV7-9; D: TRBD2; CDR3: ASSQGLATETQY
J: TRBJ2-2; V: TRBV3-1; D: .; CDR3: ASSQATGSSGELF
J: TRBJ2-7; V: TRBV6-2/TRBV6-3; D: .; CDR3: ASSYQTPYEQY
J: TRBJ2-1; V: TRBV18; D: .; CDR3: ASSPYSYNEQF
J: TRBJ2-5; V: TRBV2; D: .; CDR3: ASWRPQETQY
J: TRBJ2-7; V: TRBV5-1; D: TRBD1; CDR3: ASSLMGTGVEQY
J: TRBJ2-1; V: TRBV2; D: .; CDR3: ASSMADFGEQF
J: TRBJ2-1; V: TRBV3-1; D: .; CDR3: ASSQDGGRRGQL
J: TRBJ2-7; V: TRBV25-1; D: .; CDR3: ASSEHATTSEQY